Presented here are 13 T cell receptor beta chains from one specimen sequenced in a study of shared clonotypes between healthy human individuals. Generated by immunoSEQ multiplex PCR, the TCRdb table keeps only in-frame clones and is missing some. Among some 2,400,000 clones listed, around 95% were seen once. The sequenced material came from naive CD4+ T cells sorted from blood. Stated subset: CD45RA+ positively selected. The source of these receptors is a man younger than 30 in good health.

This clone was recorded once. The chain couples TRBV28 to TRBJ1-5, with 7 bases lining up with TRBD1. J lost 5 bases, V lost 8 bases, and 6 bases had no gene match. CDR3 length: 13 amino acids. Germline V lookup: CDR1 MDHEN, CDR2 SYDVKM. The CDR3 reads CASGDRPDQPQHF. CDR3 nucleotide sequence: TGTGCCAGCGGGGACAGACCTGATCAGCCCCAGCATTTT.

The J gene is TRBJ1-2, the V gene TRBV9, with D maybe TRBD1 (6 bases). The CDR3 has 15 residues. V lost 4 bases to trimming and J lost 4 bases, with 17 bases between them. Germline V lookup: CDR1 SGDLS, CDR2 YYNGEE. The CDR3 is CASSPDSTLAYGYTF. In DNA, the CDR3 is TGTGCCAGCAGCCCGGACAGTACATTGGCCTATGGCTACACCTTC.

The rearrangement joins TRBV6-1 to TRBJ1-6; weak D call: TRBD1 (5 bases). The CDR3 covers 12 residues. Trimming cost V 7 bases and J 8 bases, with 9 bases left between them. Germline V gene sequence: CDR1 MNHNS, CDR2 SASEGT. The CDR3: CASIRDDSPLHF. The CDR3 nucleotides read TGTGCCAGCATCAGGGACGATTCACCCCTCCACTTT.

The V gene is TRBV10-3, the J gene TRBJ1-1, with a possible D match to TRBD1 (6 bases). The CDR3 has 15 residues. Germline V gives CDR1 ENHRY, CDR2 SYGVKD. V was trimmed by 3 bases and J by 0 bases, leaving 11 bases between them. The CDR3 protein is CAISDRGALNTEAFF. The CDR3 region has the DNA TGTGCCATCAGTGATCGGGGGGCTTTGAACACTGAAGCTTTCTTT.

The V gene is TRBV7-9, the J gene TRBJ2-2; TRBD1 matches 9 bases. The junction had 6 bases not matched to a gene; V was cut back by 6 bases and J by 7 bases. Germline-derived CDR1 and CDR2 are SEHNR and FQNEAQ (reference sequence). The CDR3 is 14 residues long. The CDR3 nucleotides read TGTGCCAGCAGGATGACAGGGGGATTCGGGGAGCTGTTTTTT. Amino acids: CASRMTGGFGELFF.

The V call is TRBV5-1, the J call TRBJ1-1, with D perhaps TRBD1 (5 bases). Germline values: CDR1 SGHRS, CDR2 YFSETQ. V lost 4 bases and J lost 5, with 18 bases in between. The CDR3 extends over 15 amino acids. DNA of the CDR3: TGCGCCAGCAGCCTGGGGCGGGAACTGAGGACTGAAGCTTTCTTT. This gives the protein CASSLGRELRTEAFF.

The chain links TRBV4-3 to TRBJ1-2, with D perhaps TRBD1 (5 bases). Germline V CDR1 and CDR2: LGHNA, YSLEER. The CDR3 has 15 residues. The V end lost 0 bases, the J end lost 1 base, and 9 bases lay between the germline ends. The CDR3: CASSQEHRINYGYTF. The CDR3 nucleotides read TGCGCCAGCAGCCAAGAGCACAGGATTAACTATGGCTACACCTTC.

V is TRBV7-9 and J is TRBJ1-6, with unresolved D. CDR3 length: 15 amino acids. Trimming removed 1 base at V and 7 bases at J, with 11 bases between. CDR1 and CDR2 (germline): SEHNR, FQNEAQ (reference sequence). CDR3 nucleotides: TGTGCCAGCAGCTTAGGCCAGGAAAACAATTCACCCCTCCACTTT. Protein: CASSLGQENNSPLHF.

This clone showed up just once. The chain joins TRBV6-5 to TRBJ2-4; 9 nucleotides line up with TRBD2. The CDR3 totals 15 residues. Germline CDR1 is MNHEY and CDR2 is SVGAGI. V lost 4 bases and J lost 6; bases outside the gene matches: 7. CDR3 DNA sequence: TGTGCCAGCAGTTGGCGGGAGGGCCGCGGAAACATTCAGTACTTC. Translating gives CASSWREGRGNIQYF.

The chain combines TRBV6-1 with TRBJ2-7; D might be TRBD1 (6 bases). Trimming pared 5 bases from V and 4 bases from J, leaving 15 bases between. The V gene's germline CDR1 is MNHNS and CDR2 SASEGT. There are 14 residues in the CDR3. CDR3 residues: CASSTPTGGYEQYF. DNA of the CDR3: TGTGCCAGCAGTACGCCGACAGGAGGTTACGAGCAGTACTTC.

V gene TRBV18 combines with J gene TRBJ2-5; D is uncertain. Per the germline V gene, CDR1 is KGHSH and CDR2 is LQKENI. V lost 4 bases, J lost 0 bases, and 9 bases lay in between. The CDR3 is 14 residues long. CDR3 in amino acids: CASSLKQYQETQYF. CDR3 coding DNA: TGTGCCAGCTCACTGAAACAGTACCAAGAGACCCAGTACTTC.

This chain uses TRBV7-6 with TRBJ2-3; 10 nucleotides agree with TRBD1. Germline CDR1 SGHVS, CDR2 FNYEAQ. This CDR3 has 14 amino acids. V lost 7 bases to trimming and J lost 7 bases; unmatched junction nucleotides: 8. CDR3 protein: CASTTGTGEHTQYF. For the CDR3, the DNA is TGTGCCAGCACGACCGGGACAGGGGAACATACGCAGTATTTT.

The V and J genes are TRBV18 and TRBJ1-2; 9 positions agree with TRBD1. The V gene's germline CDR1 is KGHSH and CDR2 LQKENI. The CDR3 loop spans 16 amino acids. The junction had 9 bases not matched to a gene; V was cut back by 2 bases and J by 5 bases. This CDR3 reads CASSPAGTGSSYGYTF. As DNA, the CDR3 is TGTGCCAGCTCACCAGCCGGGACAGGGTCGTCTTATGGCTACACCTTC.